This entry features one T cell receptor (beta chain) sequence. Its target is unknown. The PCR made use of 60 Vbeta and 13 Jbeta primers. Under the authors' procedure: As a later analysis found, there were tens of millions of unique TCR beta chains, of which roughly 11 million were shared. TCRdb's copy holds only in-frame clones and misses some; the assay was immunoSEQ multiplex PCR. That table is the source of V, J and clone size, and D and trimming were worked out from the DNA. This sample carries about 94,000 clones, about 62% of them seen once, and the ten largest clones take about 3.9%. The sample is drawn from a study of cytomegalovirus exposure and HLA in healthy donors. Study-wide findings and caveats: Per a later analysis, 18,000 or so TCR beta sequences showed association with HLA alleles at 0.05 false discovery rate. Earlier analysis looked at TCR beta V segments, and most were productive about 90% or about 30% of the time.

V was cut by 5 bases and J by 7 bases, with 14 bases left in between. The CDR3 is made up of 13 amino acids. The germline gives CDR1 LNHDA, CDR2 SQIVND (reference sequence). This sequence originates from a man aged 25 to 40 in good health and CMV-seronegative. This chain joins TRBV19 and TRBJ1-2; a weak D match, TRBD1 (5 bases). Sequencing used PBMCs. Here the CDR3 DNA reads TGTGCCAGTAGTTTCCAGGGAAGAGGTGGCTACACCTTC. As protein: CASSFQGRGGYTF. The full variable domain, its missing parts supplied by reference TRBV19 and TRBJ1-2, is DGGITQSPKYLFRKEGQNVTLSCEQNLNHDAMYWYRQDPGQGLRLIYYSQIVNDFQKGDIAEGYSVSREKKESFPLTVTSAQKNPTAFYLCASSFQGRGGYTFGSGTRLTVV.